The TCR beta chain described here comes from a study of cytomegalovirus exposure and HLA in healthy donors (dated by TCRdb to 2015 to 2018). Regarding the research as a whole: An earlier analysis of some 600 of the donors reported approximately 300 Gb of sequence data and approximately 120 million unique TCR beta sequences obtained from about 179 million T cells. About 330 gigabases of sequencing data and approximately 91 million unique TCR sequences made up an early release that covered nearly 650 HLA-typed donors. Among the approximately 400 genotyped donors, roughly 80% belonged to the genetic ancestry cluster associated with self-reported Caucasian donors. The study was designed to test whether signatures of past pathogen exposure could be identified by cataloging public T cell receptors. The study used immunosequencing to profile the T cell repertoires of hundreds of subjects and linked those repertoires to cytomegalovirus serostatus. In addition to the first cohort of around 670 subjects, a separate validation cohort of some 120 different subjects was used. To predict cytomegalovirus infection status, the study combined high-throughput TCR immunosequencing, statistical association of individual TCRs with disease status, and machine learning. In a later analysis, previously published TCR beta repertoires from 500 to 750 donors were re-analyzed and high-resolution HLA genotyping was added so that TCR occurrence patterns could be studied. Rather than drawing on any new phenotypic data, the later analysis identified candidate immune exposures from TCR beta sequences and the way those sequences occurred across donors. An earlier analysis of around 580 of the donors used high-throughput TCR beta sequencing to judge whether each TCR beta V gene segment behaved as functional or pseudogenic. Donor age, sex, ethnicity and CMV serostatus were compiled together with the repertoire data. In a later genetic analysis, genome-wide SNP genotypes for about three fifths of the roughly 670 donors were used, and that subset was treated as a discovery cohort. All discovery cohort repertoires had been generated on a single sequencing platform. HLA typing included class I and class II loci at four-digit resolution. The number of typed donors differed by locus: about 620-640 for A, B, C, DRB1 and DQB1; about 520 for DQA1; 606 for DPA1; and around 490 for DPB1. Because of strong linkage in the cohort, roughly five DR-DQ haplotypes were treated as single units for association and clustering. Among around 400 genotyped donors of the cohort, an average of around 240,000 unique TCR beta nucleotide sequences were sequenced per donor, roughly 20% of them non-productive. What the study reported, not specific to this receptor: A later genetic analysis associated a missense DCLRE1C variant with V-gene and J-gene trimming of TCR beta chains, and an independent cohort replicated the association. A later analysis found that HLA-associated TCR beta chains were more clonally expanded and had lower generation probabilities than equally common non-associated chains. A few of the identified cytomegalovirus-associated TCR beta chains were confirmed in vitro to be specific for cytomegalovirus antigens. A cluster of highly shared sequence variants was judged likely to be a technical artifact of the sequencing pipeline. Immune exposure information for the cohort was limited to CMV serostatus. According to a later analysis, TCR association rates differed among HLA loci, with DRB1 alleles showing the most associated TCRs and HLA-C alleles showing the fewest. The study gave a list of 150 to 200 TCR beta chains associated with cytomegalovirus. In a later genetic analysis, fewer N-insertions in productive TCRs were reported among donors in an Asian-associated ancestry cluster than the approximately 670-donor mean. Broadly in line with IMGT annotations, most TCR beta V segments showed up in productive rearrangements about 87% or about 30% of the time in an earlier analysis of several hundred of the donors. Because HLA typing was unavailable for some donors at each locus, only the typed subset was used in association tests. In this cohort, only TCR beta chains were sequenced, and detectable features were limited by the absence of alpha or paired-chain data. The authors suggested that the approach could potentially be generalized to other disease states and immunological phenotypes. A later analysis associated around 16,000 TCR beta sequences with specific HLA alleles at a false discovery rate of 0.05. The presence/absence analyses assumed that sequencing depth was roughly uniform across donors, and that assumption may not be true. While some public TCRs were present in many individuals, most TCR sequences turned up only very rarely across donors. A later analysis reported that several top co-occurrence clusters appeared linked to parvovirus B19, influenza, CMV and Epstein-Barr virus. Most CMV-associated TCR beta chains appeared to be HLA-restricted in a later analysis, and the HLA associations seemed to be driven largely by CMV exposure. When HLA alleles, especially DR and DQ, strongly co-occurred, attributing TCR associations to individual alleles was difficult. Correlated functional status among segregating V segments might be attributable to linkage disequilibrium, but an unknown experimental factor could not be ruled out. Cytomegalovirus status was reported to be diagnosed by the classifier with high specificity and sensitivity in both the original and validation cohorts. A further reported finding was that TCR beta sequences accurately predicted the HLA-A and HLA-B alleles for most subjects in the first cohort. Because counts were too low, about 15 rarely observed V segments, including chromosome 9 orphons, were left out of the earlier analysis of about 500 of the donors.

In regard to this clone: Its cognate antigen has yet to be identified. No much larger clone exists at a distance of one base, and base qualities are not known. Other DNA sequences in the same sample also yield this CDR3.

Library preparation used the immunoSEQ multiplex PCR assay. The multiplex PCR relied on a mix of 60 forward primers for TCR Vbeta segments and 13 reverse primers for TCR Jbeta segments. The CDR3 region of rearranged TCR beta genes was amplified from genomic DNA by a multiplex PCR assay. On the Illumina HiSeq System, the amplified TCR beta libraries were sequenced as 87-base-pair reads. Per the source publication's procedure: In a later analysis, roughly 80 million unique TCR beta chains were counted across the approximately 670 repertoires, and approximately 11 million of these chains were shared by at least two donors. Raw reads were error-corrected and collapsed into unique sequences with a nearest-neighbor algorithm that merged closely related sequences to remove PCR and sequencing errors. CDR3 sequences were aligned to IMGT reference sequences to assign V, D and J gene segments. For a sequence to be retained, at least a six-nucleotide match to both a V gene segment and a J gene segment was required. A rearrangement counted as productive if the CDR3 had no stop codons and remained in frame with V and J, and every other rearrangement counted as non-productive. CDR3 was defined according to IMGT convention as the region running from the second conserved V-encoded cysteine to the conserved J-encoded phenylalanine. Sequences without an unambiguous match to a single V gene segment were excluded from the earlier analysis of 450 to 750 of the donors. An earlier analysis of 550 to 650 of the donors classified V segments as functional when productive rearrangements were above 56.7% and as segregating when the standard deviation between donors was above 5%. A statistical classification framework was built for diagnosing cytomegalovirus status from the catalog of TCR beta chain sequences. A later analysis assigned V and J genes by comparing TCR nucleotide sequences with IMGT/GENE-DB human TR gene sequences. A later analysis assigned CDR3 sequences and most-parsimonious VDJ recombination scenarios with the TCRdist pipeline. In a later analysis, each TCR beta chain was defined by its CDR3 amino acid sequence together with its V-gene family, and reads without a unique V-gene family were excluded. As a way to deal with suspected cross-contamination and a sequencing artifact, a later analysis dropped 592 nucleotide sequences that were highly shared and had low generation probability. For each public chain, a later analysis derived a clonal expansion index from normalized ranks of inferred template counts within each repertoire. A later analysis computed generation probabilities with a VDJ recombination model fitted to out-of-frame rearrangements, and checked the results against IGoR. Hypergeometric tests were used in a later analysis to score TCR-TCR, TCR-HLA and TCR-CMV co-occurrence, with a repertoire-size bias correction applied to the TCR pairs. In a later analysis, false discovery rates were estimated by permuting HLA or CMV assignments 20 times. In a later analysis, co-occurring TCRs were grouped with DBSCAN, and TCRdist sequence similarity was added when clustering was performed within HLA-allele-positive subsets. For co-occurrence clustering, repertoires with fewer than 30,000 or more than 120,000 public chains were excluded, along with five repertoires with anomalous nucleotide sharing. This immuneACCESS table, as held by TCRdb, lists in-frame sequences with V and J called but not all clones. Of the missing ones, under half trace to an unresolved V gene in checked studies; the others have no known cause. V and J calls and clone size are those listed in that table; D and trimming were worked out from the DNA. For this sample there are around 200,000 clones; about 82% appear just once. The top ten hold over 2% of the sample.

The cohort comprised around 700 healthy bone marrow donors. All cohort members were sampled while nominally healthy, although unrecorded immune exposures were likely present. The donor was CMV seronegative and belonged to the group of 352 seronegative cohort members. Each donor provided a peripheral blood sample, and peripheral blood mononuclear cells were used for TCR beta sequencing. The Qiagen DNeasy Blood Extraction Kit was used to extract genomic DNA from the blood cell samples. The source is a woman between 45 and 60 years old in good health and CMV-seronegative. Sample: PBMCs.

The sequenced DNA is TGTGCCAGCGGACAGGGGGCATACGAGCAGTACTTC. Its coded protein is CASGQGAYEQYF. The V and J genes are TRBV19 and TRBJ2-7, with 11 central nucleotides matching TRBD1. Relative to germline, V is missing 9 bases and J is missing 4 bases, with 2 bases of the junction outside any gene match. The CDR3 starts with the cysteine, ends with the phenylalanine, and has 12 residues. The sequence is cut down to CDR3 DNA, 36 bases in frame from base 1. The germline V gene (reference sequence) supplies CDR1 LNHDA and CDR2 SQIVND.